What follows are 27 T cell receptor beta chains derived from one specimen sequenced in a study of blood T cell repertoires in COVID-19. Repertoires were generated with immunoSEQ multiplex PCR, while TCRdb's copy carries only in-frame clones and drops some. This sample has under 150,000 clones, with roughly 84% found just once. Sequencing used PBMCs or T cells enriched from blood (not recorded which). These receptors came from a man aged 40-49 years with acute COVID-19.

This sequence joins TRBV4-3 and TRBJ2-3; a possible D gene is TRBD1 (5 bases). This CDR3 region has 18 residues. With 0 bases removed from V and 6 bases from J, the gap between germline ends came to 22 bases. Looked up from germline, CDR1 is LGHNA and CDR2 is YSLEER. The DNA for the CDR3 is TGCGCCAGCAGCCAAGACCTGCAGGGTACCCTTTGGGTGGATACGCAGTATTTT. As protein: CASSQDLQGTLWVDTQYF.

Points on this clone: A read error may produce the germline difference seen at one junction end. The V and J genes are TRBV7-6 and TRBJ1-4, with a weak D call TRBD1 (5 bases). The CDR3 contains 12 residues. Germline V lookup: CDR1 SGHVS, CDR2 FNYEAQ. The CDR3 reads CASSPDKKVFVF. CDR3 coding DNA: TGTGCCAGCAGCCCGGACAAAAAGGTTTTTGTTTTT.

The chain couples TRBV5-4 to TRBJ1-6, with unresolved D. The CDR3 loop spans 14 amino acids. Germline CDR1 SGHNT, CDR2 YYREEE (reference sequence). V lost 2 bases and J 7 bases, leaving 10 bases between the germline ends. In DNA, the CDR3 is TGTGCCAGCAGCTTTAGACACTCAAATTCACCCCTCCACTTT. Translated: CASSFRHSNSPLHF. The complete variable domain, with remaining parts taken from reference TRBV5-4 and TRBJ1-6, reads ETGVTQSPTHLIKTRGQQVTLRCSSQSGHNTVSWYQQALGQGPQFIFQYYREEENGRGNFPPRFSGLQFPNYSSELNVNALELDDSALYLCASSFRHSNSPLHFGNGTRLTVT.

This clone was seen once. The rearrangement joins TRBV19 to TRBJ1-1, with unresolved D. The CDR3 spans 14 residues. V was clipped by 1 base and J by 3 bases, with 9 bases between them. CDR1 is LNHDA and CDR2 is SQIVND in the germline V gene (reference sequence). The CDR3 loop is CASSIGERDTEAFF. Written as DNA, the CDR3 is TGTGCCAGTAGTATAGGGGAGAGGGACACTGAAGCTTTCTTT.

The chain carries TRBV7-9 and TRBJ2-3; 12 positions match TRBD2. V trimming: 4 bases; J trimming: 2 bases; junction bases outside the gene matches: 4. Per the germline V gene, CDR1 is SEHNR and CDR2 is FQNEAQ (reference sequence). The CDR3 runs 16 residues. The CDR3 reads CASSSRLAGVTDTQYF. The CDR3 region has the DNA TGTGCCAGCAGCTCCCGACTAGCGGGGGTCACAGATACGCAGTATTTT. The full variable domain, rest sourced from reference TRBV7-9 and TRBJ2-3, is DTGVSQNPRHKITKRGQNVTFRCDPISEHNRLYWYRQTLGQGPEFLTYFQNEAQLEKSRLLSDRFSAERPKGSFSTLEIQRTEQGDSAMYLCASSSRLAGVTDTQYFGPGTRLTVL.

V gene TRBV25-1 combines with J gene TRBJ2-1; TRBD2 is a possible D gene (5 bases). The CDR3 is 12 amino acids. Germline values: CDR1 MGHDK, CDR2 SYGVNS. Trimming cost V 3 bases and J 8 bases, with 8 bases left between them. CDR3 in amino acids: CASSETRDEQFF. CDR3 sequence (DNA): TGTGCCAGCAGTGAGACGAGGGATGAGCAGTTCTTC.

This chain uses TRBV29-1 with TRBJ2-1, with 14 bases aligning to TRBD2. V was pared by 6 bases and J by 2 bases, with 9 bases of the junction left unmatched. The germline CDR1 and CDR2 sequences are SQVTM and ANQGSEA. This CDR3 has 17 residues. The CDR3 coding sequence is TGCAGCGTCCTGGGACTAGCGGGAGTTCCAACCTACAATGAGCAGTTCTTC. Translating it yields CSVLGLAGVPTYNEQFF.

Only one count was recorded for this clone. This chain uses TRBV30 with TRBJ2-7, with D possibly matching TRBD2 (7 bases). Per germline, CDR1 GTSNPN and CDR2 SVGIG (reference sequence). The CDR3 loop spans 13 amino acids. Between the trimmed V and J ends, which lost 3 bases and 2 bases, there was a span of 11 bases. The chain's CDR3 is CAWRGGGAYEQYF. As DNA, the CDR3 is TGTGCCTGGAGGGGAGGGGGGGCCTACGAGCAGTACTTC. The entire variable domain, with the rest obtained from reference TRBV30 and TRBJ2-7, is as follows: SQTIHQWPATLVQPVGSPLSLECTVEGTSNPNLYWYRQAAGRGLQLLFYSVGIGQISSEVPQNLSASRPQDRQFILSSKKLLLSDSGFYLCAWRGGGAYEQYFGPGTRLTVT.

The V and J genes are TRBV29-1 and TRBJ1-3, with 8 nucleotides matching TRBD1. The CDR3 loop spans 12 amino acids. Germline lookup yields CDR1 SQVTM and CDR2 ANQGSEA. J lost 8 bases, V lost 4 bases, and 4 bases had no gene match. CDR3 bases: TGCAGCGTTGGCCAGGGGGCGGACACCATATATTTT. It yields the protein CSVGQGADTIYF.

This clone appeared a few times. The DNA of the CDR3 is TGTGCCAGCAGCATTTGGACAGGTTGGAACACCGGGGAGCTGTTTTTT. Encoded protein: CASSIWTGWNTGELFF. V gene TRBV5-4 combines with J gene TRBJ2-2; the match to TRBD1 covers 7 bases. The CDR3 is 16 amino acids. CDR1 and CDR2 from the germline V gene are SGHNT and YYREEE (reference sequence). V trimming: 4 bases; J trimming: 1 base; junction bases outside the gene matches: 7. The variable domain in full, with the rest retrieved from reference TRBV5-4 and TRBJ2-2, is ETGVTQSPTHLIKTRGQQVTLRCSSQSGHNTVSWYQQALGQGPQFIFQYYREEENGRGNFPPRFSGLQFPNYSSELNVNALELDDSALYLCASSIWTGWNTGELFFGEGSRLTVL.

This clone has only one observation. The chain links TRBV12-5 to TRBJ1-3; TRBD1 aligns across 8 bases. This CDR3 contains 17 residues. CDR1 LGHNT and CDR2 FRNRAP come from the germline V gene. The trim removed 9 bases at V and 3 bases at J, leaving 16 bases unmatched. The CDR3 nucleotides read TGTGCTAGCGGACAAGACAGGGGCCGCCGGGGTGGAAACACCATATATTTT. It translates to CASGQDRGRRGGNTIYF.

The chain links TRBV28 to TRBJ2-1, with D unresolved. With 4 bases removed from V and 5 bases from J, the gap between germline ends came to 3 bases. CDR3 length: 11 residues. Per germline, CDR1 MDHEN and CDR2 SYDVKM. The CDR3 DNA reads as TGTGCCAGCAGTTCAAACAATGAGCAGTTCTTC. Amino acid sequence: CASSSNNEQFF.

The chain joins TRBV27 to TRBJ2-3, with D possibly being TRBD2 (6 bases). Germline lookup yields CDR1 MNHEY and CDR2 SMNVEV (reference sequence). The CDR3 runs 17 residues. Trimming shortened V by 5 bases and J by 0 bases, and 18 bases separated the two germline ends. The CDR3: CASSPYSTGTSTDTQYF. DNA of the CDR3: TGTGCCAGCAGTCCCTACTCAACCGGGACTAGCACAGATACGCAGTATTTT.

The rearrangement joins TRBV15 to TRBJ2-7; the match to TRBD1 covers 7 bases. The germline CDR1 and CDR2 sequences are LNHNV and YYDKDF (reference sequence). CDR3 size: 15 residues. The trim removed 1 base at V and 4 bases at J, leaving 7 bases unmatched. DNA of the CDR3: TGTGCCACCAGCAGAGGCCGGGACAGTTATTACGAGCAGTACTTC. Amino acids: CATSRGRDSYYEQYF.

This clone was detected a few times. Here the CDR3 reads CASSVRDRPDFFYGYTF. The CDR3 DNA is TGCGCCAGCAGCGTCCGGGACAGACCCGATTTTTTCTATGGCTACACCTTC. The V and J genes are TRBV4-1 and TRBJ1-2; 7 nucleotides agree with TRBD1. The germline V gene encodes CDR1 MGHRA and CDR2 YSYEKL. J was trimmed by 4 bases and V by 5 bases; bases with no gene match: 16. CDR3 length equals 17 residues.

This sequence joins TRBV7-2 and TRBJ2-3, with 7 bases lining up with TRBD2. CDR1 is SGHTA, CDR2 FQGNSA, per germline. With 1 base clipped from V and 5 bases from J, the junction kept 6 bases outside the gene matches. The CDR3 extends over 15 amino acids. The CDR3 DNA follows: TGTGCCAGCAGCTTAGGCGGGAGCTCCCTAGATACGCAGTATTTT. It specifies CASSLGGSSLDTQYF.

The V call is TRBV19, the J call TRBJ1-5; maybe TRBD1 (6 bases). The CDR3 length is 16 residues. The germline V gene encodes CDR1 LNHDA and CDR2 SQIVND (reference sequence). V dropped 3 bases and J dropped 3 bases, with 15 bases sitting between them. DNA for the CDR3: TGTGCCAGTAGTATTTTCACAGGGTTGCTCAATCAGCCCCAGCATTTT. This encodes CASSIFTGLLNQPQHF. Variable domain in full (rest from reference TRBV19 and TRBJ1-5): DGGITQSPKYLFRKEGQNVTLSCEQNLNHDAMYWYRQDPGQGLRLIYYSQIVNDFQKGDIAEGYSVSREKKESFPLTVTSAQKNPTAFYLCASSIFTGLLNQPQHFGDGTRLSIL.

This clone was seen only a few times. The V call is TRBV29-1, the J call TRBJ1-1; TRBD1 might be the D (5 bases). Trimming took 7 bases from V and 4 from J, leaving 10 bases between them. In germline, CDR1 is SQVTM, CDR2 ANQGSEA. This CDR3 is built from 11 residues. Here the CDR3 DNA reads TGCAGCGCGCGGGGGTCCACTGAAGCTTTCTTT. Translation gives CSARGSTEAFF.

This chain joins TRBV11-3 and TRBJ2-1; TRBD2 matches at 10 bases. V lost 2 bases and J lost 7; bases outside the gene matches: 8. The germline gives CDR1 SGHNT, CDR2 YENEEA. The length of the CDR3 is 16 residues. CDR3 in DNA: TGTGCCAGCAGCTTAAGGAGTCAGCGGGAGGGTAATGAGCAGTTCTTC. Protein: CASSLRSQREGNEQFF.

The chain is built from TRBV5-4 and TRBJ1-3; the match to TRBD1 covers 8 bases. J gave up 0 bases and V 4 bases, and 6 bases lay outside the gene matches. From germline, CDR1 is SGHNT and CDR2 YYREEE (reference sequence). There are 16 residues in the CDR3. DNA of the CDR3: TGTGCCAGCAGCCCCGGACAGGGCAACTCTGGAAACACCATATATTTT. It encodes CASSPGQGNSGNTIYF.

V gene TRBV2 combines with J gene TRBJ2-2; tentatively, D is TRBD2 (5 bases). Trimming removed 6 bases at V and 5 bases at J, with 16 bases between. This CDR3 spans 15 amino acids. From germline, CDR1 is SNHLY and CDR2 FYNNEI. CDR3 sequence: CASSELRPGTGELFF. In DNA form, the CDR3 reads TGTGCCAGCAGCGAGTTGAGGCCGGGGACCGGGGAGCTGTTTTTT. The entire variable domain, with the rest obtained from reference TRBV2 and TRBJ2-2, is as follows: EPEVTQTPSHQVTQMGQEVILRCVPISNHLYFYWYRQILGQKVEFLVSFYNNEISEKSEIFDDQFSVERPDGSNFTLKIRSTKLEDSAMYFCASSELRPGTGELFFGEGSRLTVL.

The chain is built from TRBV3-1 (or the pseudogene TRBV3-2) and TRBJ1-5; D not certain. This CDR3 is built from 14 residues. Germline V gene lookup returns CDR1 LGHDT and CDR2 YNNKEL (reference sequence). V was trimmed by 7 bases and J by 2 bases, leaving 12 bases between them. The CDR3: CASTVMRGNQPQHF. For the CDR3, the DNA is TGTGCCAGCACCGTTATGAGGGGCAATCAGCCCCAGCATTTT.

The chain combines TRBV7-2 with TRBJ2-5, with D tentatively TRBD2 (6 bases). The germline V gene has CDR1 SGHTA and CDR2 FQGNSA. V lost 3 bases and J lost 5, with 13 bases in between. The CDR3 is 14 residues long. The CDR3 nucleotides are TGTGCCAGCAGCTTTGCGGGGTCTTGGGAGACCCAGTACTTC. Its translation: CASSFAGSWETQYF.

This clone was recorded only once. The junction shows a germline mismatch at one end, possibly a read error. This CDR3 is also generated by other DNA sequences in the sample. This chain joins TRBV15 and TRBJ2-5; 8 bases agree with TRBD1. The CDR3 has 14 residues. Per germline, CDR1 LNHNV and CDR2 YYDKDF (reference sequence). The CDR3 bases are TGTGCCACCAGCCGAGACAGGGGTGGAGAGACCCAGTACTTC. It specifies CATSRDRGGETQYF. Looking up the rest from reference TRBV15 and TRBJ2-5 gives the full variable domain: DAMVIQNPRYQVTQFGKPVTLSCSQTLNHNVMYWYQQKSSQAPKLLFHYYDKDFNNEADTPDNFQSRRPNTSFCFLDIRSPGLGDTAMYLCATSRDRGGETQYFGPGTRLLVL.

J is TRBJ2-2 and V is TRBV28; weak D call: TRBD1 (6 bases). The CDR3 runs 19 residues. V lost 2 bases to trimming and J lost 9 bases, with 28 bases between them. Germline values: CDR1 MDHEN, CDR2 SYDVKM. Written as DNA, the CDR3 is TGTGCCAGCAGTTTACATGTTCCCCGGGACACAGCTAGGCTGAGGGAGCTGTTTTTT. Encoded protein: CASSLHVPRDTARLRELFF.

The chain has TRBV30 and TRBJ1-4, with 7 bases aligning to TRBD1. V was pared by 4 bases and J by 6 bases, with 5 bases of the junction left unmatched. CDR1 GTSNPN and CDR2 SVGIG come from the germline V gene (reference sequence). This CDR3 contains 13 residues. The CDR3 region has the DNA TGTGCCTGGACAGGGGGATTTGATGAAAAACTGTTTTTT. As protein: CAWTGGFDEKLFF.

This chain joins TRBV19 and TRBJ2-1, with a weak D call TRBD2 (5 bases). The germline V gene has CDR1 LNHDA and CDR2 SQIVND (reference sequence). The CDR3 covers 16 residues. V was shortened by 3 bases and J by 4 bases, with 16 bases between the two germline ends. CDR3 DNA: TGTGCCAGTAGTATTGGTCCGGGAATCCTATACAATGAGCAGTTCTTC. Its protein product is CASSIGPGILYNEQFF.